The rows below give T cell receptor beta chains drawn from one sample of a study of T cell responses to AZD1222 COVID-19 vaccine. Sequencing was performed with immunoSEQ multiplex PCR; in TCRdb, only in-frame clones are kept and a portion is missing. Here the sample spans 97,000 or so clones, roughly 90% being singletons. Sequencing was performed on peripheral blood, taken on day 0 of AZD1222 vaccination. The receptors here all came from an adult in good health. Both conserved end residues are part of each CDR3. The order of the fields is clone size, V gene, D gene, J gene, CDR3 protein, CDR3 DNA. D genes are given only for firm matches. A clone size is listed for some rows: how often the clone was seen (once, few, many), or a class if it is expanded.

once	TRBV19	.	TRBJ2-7	CASSIAGLPSYEQYF	TGTGCCAGTAGTATAGCAGGGTTGCCATCCTACGAGCAGTACTTC
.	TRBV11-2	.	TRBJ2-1	CASSLLPGYNEQFF	TGTGCCAGCAGCCTCCTACCCGGATACAATGAGCAGTTCTTC
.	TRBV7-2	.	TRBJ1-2	CASSLGSGPNGYTF	TGTGCCAGCAGCTTAGGGTCCGGCCCAAATGGCTACACCTTC
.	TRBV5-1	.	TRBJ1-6	CASSLVGQGSSYNSPLHF	TGCGCCAGCAGCTTGGTAGGGCAGGGGAGCTCCTATAATTCACCCCTCCACTTT
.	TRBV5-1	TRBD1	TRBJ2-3	CASSLYGQGQDTQYF	TGCGCCAGCAGCTTGTACGGACAGGGGCAAGATACGCAGTATTTT
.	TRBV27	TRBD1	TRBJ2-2	CASNRAGTGRSGELFF	TGTGCCAGCAACAGAGCCGGGACAGGGAGGTCCGGGGAGCTGTTTTTT
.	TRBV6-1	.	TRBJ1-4	CASSDYDRSSATNEKLFF	TGTGCCAGCAGTGACTATGACAGGTCGTCCGCAACTAATGAAAAACTGTTTTTT
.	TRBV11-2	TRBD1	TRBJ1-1	CASSQRQGRIMNTEAFF	TGTGCCAGCAGCCAAAGACAGGGGCGTATCATGAACACTGAAGCTTTCTTT
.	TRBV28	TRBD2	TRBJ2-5	CASTLAGLRWETQYF	TGTGCCAGCACCTTAGCGGGACTGAGGTGGGAGACCCAGTACTTC
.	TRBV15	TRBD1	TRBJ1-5	CATSLDRGNQPQHF	TGTGCCACCAGCTTAGACAGGGGAAATCAGCCCCAGCATTTT
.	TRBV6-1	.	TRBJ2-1	CASSEPNDEQFF	TGTGCCAGCAGTGAGCCGAACGATGAGCAGTTCTTC
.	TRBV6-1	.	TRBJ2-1	CASSEAPIQGGGLYNEQFF	TGTGCCAGCAGTGAAGCTCCCATCCAGGGGGGGGGTCTATACAATGAGCAGTTCTTC
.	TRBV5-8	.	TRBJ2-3	CASSLPVPQYF	TGTGCCAGCAGCCTACCTGTCCCGCAGTATTTT
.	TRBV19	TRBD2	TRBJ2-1	CASNEAGGAGYEQFF	TGTGCCAGCAATGAAGCGGGAGGGGCGGGCTATGAGCAGTTCTTC
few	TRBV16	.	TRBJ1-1	CASSQSGGPNTEAFF	TGTGCCAGCAGCCAATCGGGCGGACCCAACACTGAAGCTTTCTTT
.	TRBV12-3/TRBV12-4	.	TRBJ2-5	CASSLQETQYF	TGTGCCAGCAGTCTCCAAGAGACCCAGTACTTC
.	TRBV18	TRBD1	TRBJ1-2	CASSPPGTVNYGYTF	TGTGCCAGCTCACCACCCGGGACAGTCAACTATGGCTACACCTTC
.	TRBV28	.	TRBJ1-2	CASSTTSRPWLGYTF	TGTGCCAGCAGTACTACGTCCAGACCTTGGCTGGGCTACACCTTC
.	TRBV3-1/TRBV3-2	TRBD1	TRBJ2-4	CASSPGQKNIQYF	TGTGCCAGCAGCCCGGGACAGAAAAACATTCAGTACTTC
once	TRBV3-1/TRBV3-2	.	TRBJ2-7	CASSQPPLHEQYF	TGTGCCAGCAGCCAACCACCTCTCCACGAGCAGTACTTC
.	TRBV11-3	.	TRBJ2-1	CASSQDLSPSYSEQFF	TGTGCCAGCAGCCAAGACTTGTCTCCAAGCTATTCTGAGCAGTTCTTC
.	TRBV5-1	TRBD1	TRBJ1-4	CASSDRQGGNEKLFF	TGCGCCAGCAGCGACCGACAGGGAGGTAATGAAAAACTGTTTTTT
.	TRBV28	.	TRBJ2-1	CASSAKGSSYNEQFF	TGTGCCAGCAGTGCAAAGGGGAGCTCCTACAATGAGCAGTTCTTC
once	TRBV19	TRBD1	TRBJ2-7	CASSTGQGFSYEQYF	TGTGCCAGTAGTACTGGACAGGGGTTTTCCTACGAGCAGTACTTC
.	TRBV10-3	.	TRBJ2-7	CAISGSVYEQYF	TGTGCCATCAGTGGTTCCGTGTACGAGCAGTACTTC
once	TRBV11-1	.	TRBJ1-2	CASSFGSNYGYTF	TGTGCCAGCAGCTTTGGCAGCAACTATGGCTACACCTTC
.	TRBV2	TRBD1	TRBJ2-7	CASSERGTGVEQYF	TGTGCCAGCAGTGAAAGGGGGACAGGGGTCGAGCAGTACTTC
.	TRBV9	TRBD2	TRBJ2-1	CASSVAGGSNYEQFF	TGTGCCAGCAGCGTAGCGGGCGGGAGTAACTATGAGCAGTTCTTC
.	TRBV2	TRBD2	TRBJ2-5	CASSVTASGQETQYF	TGTGCCAGCAGTGTCACGGCTAGCGGCCAAGAGACCCAGTACTTC
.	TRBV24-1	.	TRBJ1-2	CATSDRTLGYGYTF	TGTGCCACCAGTGACCGCACCCTGGGCTATGGCTACACCTTC
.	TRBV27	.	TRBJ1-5	CASSPTGFQPQHF	TGTGCCAGCAGTCCCACAGGGTTTCAGCCCCAGCATTTT
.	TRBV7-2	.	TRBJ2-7	CASSLFRGTYEQYF	TGTGCCAGCAGCTTATTCAGGGGCACCTACGAGCAGTACTTC
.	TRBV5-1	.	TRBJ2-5	CASSGSGARKETQYF	TGCGCCAGCAGTGGCTCAGGGGCCAGGAAGGAGACCCAGTACTTC